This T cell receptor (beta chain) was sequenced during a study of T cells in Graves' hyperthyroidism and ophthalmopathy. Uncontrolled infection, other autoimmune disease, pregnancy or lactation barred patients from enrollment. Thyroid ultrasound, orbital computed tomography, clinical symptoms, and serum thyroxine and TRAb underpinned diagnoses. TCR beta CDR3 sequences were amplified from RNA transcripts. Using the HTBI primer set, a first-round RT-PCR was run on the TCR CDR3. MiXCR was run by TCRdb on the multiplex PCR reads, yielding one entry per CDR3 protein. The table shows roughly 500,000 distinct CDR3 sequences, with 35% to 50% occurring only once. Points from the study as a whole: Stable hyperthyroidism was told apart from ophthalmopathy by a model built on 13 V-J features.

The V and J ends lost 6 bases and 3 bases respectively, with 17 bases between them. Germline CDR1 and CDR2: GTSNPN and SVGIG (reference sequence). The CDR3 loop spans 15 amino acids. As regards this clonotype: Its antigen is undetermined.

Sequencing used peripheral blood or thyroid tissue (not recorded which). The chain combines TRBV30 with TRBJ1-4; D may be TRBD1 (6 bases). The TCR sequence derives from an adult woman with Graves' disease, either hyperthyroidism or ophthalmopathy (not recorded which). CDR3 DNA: TGTGCCTGCTCCGGGTGGGACAAAGCTAATGAAAAACTGTTTTTT. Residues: CACSGWDKANEKLFF.